This record concerns one TCR beta chain sequence. Its antigen is unidentified. TCRdb independently ran MiXCR on the reads; one entry per CDR3 protein. The sample shows approximately 500,000 distinct CDR3 sequences, more than 25% of them seen only once. This sample stems from a study of T cell repertoires in cytomegalovirus infection. Study summary: Public TCR beta signatures marked donors with CMV infection and the matching HLA.

This CDR3 comprises 15 residues. CDR1 is SGHRS, CDR2 YFSETQ, per germline. J gave up 7 bases and V 0 bases, and 8 bases lay outside the gene matches. Broader study findings: Using cumulative public TCR beta family frequency, the authors identified those who carried CMV together with the relevant HLA. HLA-C-restricted CMV-specific TCR beta clonotypes prevailed in the ex vivo response.

V is TRBV5-1 and J is TRBJ1-2, with TRBD1 matching over 8 bases. What was sequenced was PBMCs. The source is a human donor in good health (CMV status not recorded). Some clones in this sample may be carry-over from other donors' samples. The CDR3 sequence is CASSLDVQGAGGYTF. In DNA, the CDR3 is TGCGCCAGCAGCTTGGATGTCCAGGGGGCGGGTGGCTACACCTTC.